This TCR beta chain was identified during a study of blood T cell repertoires in COVID-19. Assay: immunoSEQ multiplex PCR; the TCRdb copy retains only in-frame clones and omits some. This sample has 85,000 to 120,000 clones, with 87% found just once. V was clipped by 1 base and J by 0 bases, with 12 bases between them. This CDR3 has 16 residues. The germline CDR1 and CDR2 sequences are GTSNPN and SVGIG (reference sequence). The sequencing sample was made of peripheral blood. The clonotype originates from a woman aged 45-65 years with COVID-19, enrolled during active disease. The chain recombines TRBV30 with TRBJ1-4; possible D gene TRBD1, 6 bases. CDR3 in amino acids: CAWSEGTRATNEKLFF. In DNA, the CDR3 is TGTGCCTGGAGTGAAGGGACAAGGGCAACTAATGAAAAACTGTTTTTT.